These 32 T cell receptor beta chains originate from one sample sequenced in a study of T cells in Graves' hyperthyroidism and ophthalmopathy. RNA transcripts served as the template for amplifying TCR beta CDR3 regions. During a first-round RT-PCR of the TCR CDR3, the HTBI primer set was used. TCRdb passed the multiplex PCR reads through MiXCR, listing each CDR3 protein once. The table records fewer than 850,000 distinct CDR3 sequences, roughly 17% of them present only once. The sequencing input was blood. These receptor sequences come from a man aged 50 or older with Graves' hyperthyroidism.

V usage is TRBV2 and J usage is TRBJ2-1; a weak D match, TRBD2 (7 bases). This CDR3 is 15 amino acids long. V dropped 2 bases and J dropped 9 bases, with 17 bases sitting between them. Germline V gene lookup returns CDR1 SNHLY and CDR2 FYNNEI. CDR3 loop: CASSERAGGGGEQFF. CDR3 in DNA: TGTGCCAGCAGTGAAAGGGCCGGCGGGGGCGGTGAGCAGTTCTTC. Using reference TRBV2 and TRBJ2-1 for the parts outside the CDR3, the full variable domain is EPEVTQTPSHQVTQMGQEVILRCVPISNHLYFYWYRQILGQKVEFLVSFYNNEISEKSEIFDDQFSVERPDGSNFTLKIRSTKLEDSAMYFCASSERAGGGGEQFFGPGTRLTVL.

This chain's CDR3 is CASSLVLAANEQFF. CDR3 in DNA: TGTGCCAGCAGCTTAGTACTAGCGGCCAATGAGCAGTTCTTC. The rearrangement uses TRBV13 and TRBJ2-1, with 8 bases identical to TRBD2. From germline, CDR1 is PRHDT and CDR2 FYEKMQ (reference sequence). The CDR3 extends over 14 amino acids. V lost 1 base, J lost 6 bases, and 2 bases stayed unmatched.

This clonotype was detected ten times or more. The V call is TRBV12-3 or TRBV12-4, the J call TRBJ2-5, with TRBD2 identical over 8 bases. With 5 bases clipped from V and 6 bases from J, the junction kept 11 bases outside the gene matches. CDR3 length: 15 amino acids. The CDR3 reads CASSLTEAGVQTQYF. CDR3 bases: TGTGCCAGCAGTCTCACCGAAGCGGGGGTCCAGACCCAGTACTTC.

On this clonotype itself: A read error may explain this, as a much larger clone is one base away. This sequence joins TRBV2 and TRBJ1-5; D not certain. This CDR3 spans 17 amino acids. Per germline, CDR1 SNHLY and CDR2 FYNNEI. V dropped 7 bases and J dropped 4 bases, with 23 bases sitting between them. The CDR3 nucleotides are TGTGCCAGCATTCCGAGTCATGGGTTTGGGGATAATCAGCCCCAGCATTTT. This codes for CASIPSHGFGDNQPQHF.

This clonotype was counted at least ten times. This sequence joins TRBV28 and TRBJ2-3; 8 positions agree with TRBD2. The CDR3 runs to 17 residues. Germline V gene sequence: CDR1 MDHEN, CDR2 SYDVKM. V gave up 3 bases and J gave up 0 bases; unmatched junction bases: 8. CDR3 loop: CASSFITSGLSTDTQYF. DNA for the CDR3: TGTGCCAGCAGTTTTATAACTAGCGGACTTAGCACAGATACGCAGTATTTT.

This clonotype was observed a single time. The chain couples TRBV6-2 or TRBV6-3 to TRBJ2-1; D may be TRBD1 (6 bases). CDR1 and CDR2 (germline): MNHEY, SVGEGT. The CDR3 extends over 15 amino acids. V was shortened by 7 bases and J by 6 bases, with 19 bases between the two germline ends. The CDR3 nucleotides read TGTGCCAGCACGGAGGACAGCACCTCATTCAATGAGCAGTTCTTC. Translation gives CASTEDSTSFNEQFF.

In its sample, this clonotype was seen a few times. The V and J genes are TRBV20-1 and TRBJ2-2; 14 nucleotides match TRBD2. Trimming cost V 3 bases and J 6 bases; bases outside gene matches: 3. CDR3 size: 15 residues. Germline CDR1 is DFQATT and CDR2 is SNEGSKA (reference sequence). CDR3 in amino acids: CSARGLAGVPGELFF. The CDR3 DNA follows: TGCAGTGCTAGGGGACTAGCGGGAGTCCCCGGGGAGCTGTTTTTT.

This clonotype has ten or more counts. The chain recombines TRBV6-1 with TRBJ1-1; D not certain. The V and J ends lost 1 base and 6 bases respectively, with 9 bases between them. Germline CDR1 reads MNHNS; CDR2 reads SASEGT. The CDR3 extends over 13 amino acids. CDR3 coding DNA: TGTGCCAGCAGTGAAGTAAGGGTGGCTGAAGCTTTCTTT. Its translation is CASSEVRVAEAFF.

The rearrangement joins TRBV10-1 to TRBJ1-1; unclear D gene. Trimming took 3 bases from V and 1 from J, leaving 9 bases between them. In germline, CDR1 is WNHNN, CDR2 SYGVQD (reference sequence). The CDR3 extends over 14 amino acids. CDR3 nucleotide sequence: TGCGCCAGCAGTGAAGGTTACACGAACACTGAAGCTTTCTTT. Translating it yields CASSEGYTNTEAFF.

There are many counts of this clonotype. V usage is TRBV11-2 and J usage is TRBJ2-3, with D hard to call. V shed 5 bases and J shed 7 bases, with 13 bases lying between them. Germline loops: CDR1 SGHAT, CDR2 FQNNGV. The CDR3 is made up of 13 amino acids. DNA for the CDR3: TGTGCCAGCAGCATCCCTCTAAAGTATACGCAGTATTTT. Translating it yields CASSIPLKYTQYF.

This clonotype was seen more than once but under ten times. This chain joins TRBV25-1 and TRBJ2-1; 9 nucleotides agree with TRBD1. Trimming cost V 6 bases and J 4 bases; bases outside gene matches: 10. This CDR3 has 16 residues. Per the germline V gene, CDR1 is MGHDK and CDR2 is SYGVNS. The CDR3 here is CASRSPGQGFYNEQFF. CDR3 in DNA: TGTGCCAGCAGGAGCCCAGGACAGGGGTTTTACAATGAGCAGTTCTTC.

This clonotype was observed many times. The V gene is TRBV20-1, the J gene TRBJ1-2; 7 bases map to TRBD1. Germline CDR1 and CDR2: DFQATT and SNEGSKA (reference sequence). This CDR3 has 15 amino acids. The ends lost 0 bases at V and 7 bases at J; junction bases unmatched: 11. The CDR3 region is CSARDPTEGAGGYTF. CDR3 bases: TGCAGTGCTAGAGATCCCACGGAGGGGGCGGGTGGCTACACCTTC.

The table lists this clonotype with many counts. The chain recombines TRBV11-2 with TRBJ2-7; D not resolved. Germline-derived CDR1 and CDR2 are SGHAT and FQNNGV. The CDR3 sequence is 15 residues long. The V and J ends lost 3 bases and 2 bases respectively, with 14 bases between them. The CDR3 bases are TGTGCCAGCAGCTTTATGGAACAGATCCCCTACGAGCAGTACTTC. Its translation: CASSFMEQIPYEQYF.

CDR3 region: CASSLYWAGGPMNEQFF. CDR3 bases: TGTGCCAGCAGCTTATATTGGGCGGGAGGGCCTATGAATGAGCAGTTCTTC. The J gene is TRBJ2-1, the V gene TRBV7-2; 9 bases line up with TRBD2. CDR3 length equals 17 residues. Germline CDR1 is SGHTA and CDR2 is FQGNSA. Germline trimming cut 2 bases from V and 7 bases from J; bases unmatched to any gene: 12.

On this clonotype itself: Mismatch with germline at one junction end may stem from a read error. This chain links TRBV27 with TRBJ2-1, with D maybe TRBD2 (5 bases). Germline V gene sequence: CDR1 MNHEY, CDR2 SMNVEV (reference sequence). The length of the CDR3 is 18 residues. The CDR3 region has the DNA TGTGCCAGCAATTTAGTAGGCTCGGGGAAGTGGCCCTACAATGAGCAGTTCTTC. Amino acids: CASNLVGSGKWPYNEQFF.

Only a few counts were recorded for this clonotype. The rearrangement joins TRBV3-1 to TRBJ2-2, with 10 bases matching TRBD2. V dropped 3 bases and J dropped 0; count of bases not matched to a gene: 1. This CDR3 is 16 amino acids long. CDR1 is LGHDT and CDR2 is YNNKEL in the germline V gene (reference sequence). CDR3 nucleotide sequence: TGTGCCAGCAGCCACGGACTAGCGGCGAACACCGGGGAGCTGTTTTTT. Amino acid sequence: CASSHGLAANTGELFF.

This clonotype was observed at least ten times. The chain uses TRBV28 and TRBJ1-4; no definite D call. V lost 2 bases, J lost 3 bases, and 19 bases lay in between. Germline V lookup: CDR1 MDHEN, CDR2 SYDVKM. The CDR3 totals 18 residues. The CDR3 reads CASSLEWVRARANEKLFF. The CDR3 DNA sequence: TGTGCCAGCAGTTTAGAGTGGGTGCGAGCCCGAGCTAATGAAAAACTGTTTTTT.

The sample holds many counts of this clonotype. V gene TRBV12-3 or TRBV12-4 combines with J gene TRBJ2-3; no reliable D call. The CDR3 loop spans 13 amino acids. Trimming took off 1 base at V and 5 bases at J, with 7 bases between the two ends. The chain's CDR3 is CASSLVRGDTQYF. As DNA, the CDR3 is TGTGCCAGCAGTTTAGTTCGTGGAGATACGCAGTATTTT.

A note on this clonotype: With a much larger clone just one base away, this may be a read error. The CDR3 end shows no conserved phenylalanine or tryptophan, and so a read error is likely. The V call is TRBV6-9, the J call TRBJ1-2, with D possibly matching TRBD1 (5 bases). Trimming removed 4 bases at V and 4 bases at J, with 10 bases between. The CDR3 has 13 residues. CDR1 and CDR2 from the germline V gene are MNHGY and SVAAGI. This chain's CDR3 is CASSLQGSYGYTL. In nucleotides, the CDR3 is TGTGCCAGCAGTTTGCAGGGTTCCTATGGCTACACCCTC.

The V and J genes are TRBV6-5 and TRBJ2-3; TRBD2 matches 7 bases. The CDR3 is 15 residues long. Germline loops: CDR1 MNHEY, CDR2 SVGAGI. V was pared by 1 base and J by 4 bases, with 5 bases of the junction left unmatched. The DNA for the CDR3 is TGTGCCAGCAGTTACTATGGCGGGAGTCCAGATACGCAGTATTTT. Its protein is CASSYYGGSPDTQYF.

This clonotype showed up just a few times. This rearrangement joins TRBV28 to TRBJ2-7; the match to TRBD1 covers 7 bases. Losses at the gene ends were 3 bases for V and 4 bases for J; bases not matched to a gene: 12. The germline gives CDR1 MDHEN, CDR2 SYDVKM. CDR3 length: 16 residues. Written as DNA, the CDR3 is TGTGCCAGCAGTTTCCGGAAGGGACAGAGCGAGTACGAGCAGTACTTC. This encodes CASSFRKGQSEYEQYF.

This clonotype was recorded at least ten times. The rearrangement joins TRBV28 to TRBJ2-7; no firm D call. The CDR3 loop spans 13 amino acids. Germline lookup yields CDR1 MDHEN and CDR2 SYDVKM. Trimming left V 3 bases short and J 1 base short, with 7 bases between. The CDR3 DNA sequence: TGTGCCAGCAGTTTTGTCAAGTCCTACGAGCAGTACTTC. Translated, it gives CASSFVKSYEQYF.

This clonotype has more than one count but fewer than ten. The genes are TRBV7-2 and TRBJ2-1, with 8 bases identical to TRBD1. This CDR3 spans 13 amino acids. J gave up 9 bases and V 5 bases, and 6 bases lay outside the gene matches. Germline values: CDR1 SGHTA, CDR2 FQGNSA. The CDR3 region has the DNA TGTGCCAGCAGCCTGGGACAGGACAGTGAGCAGTTCTTC. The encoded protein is CASSLGQDSEQFF.

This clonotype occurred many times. The CDR3 spells CASSSLLGTGELFF. CDR3 DNA: TGTGCCAGCAGTTCTTTACTAGGCACCGGGGAGCTGTTTTTT. V usage is TRBV12-3 or TRBV12-4 and J usage is TRBJ2-2; D is perhaps TRBD2 (5 bases). The CDR3 length is 14 residues. Trimming removed 4 bases from V and 4 bases from J, with 10 bases in between.

In DNA form, the CDR3 reads TGTGCCAGCAGCTATGGTGGCGGGACAGGGACCTACGAGCAGTACTTC. Translated, it gives CASSYGGGTGTYEQYF. V gene TRBV7-9 combines with J gene TRBJ2-7; 9 nucleotides line up with TRBD1. After removal of 4 bases from V and 2 bases from J, the junction contained 9 bases not matched to a gene. CDR3 size: 16 residues. Germline lookup yields CDR1 SEHNR and CDR2 FQNEAQ (reference sequence). Based on the CDR3 plus reference TRBV7-9 and TRBJ2-7, the full variable domain is DTGVSQNPRHKITKRGQNVTFRCDPISEHNRLYWYRQTLGQGPEFLTYFQNEAQLEKSRLLSDRFSAERPKGSFSTLEIQRTEQGDSAMYLCASSYGGGTGTYEQYFGPGTRLTVT.

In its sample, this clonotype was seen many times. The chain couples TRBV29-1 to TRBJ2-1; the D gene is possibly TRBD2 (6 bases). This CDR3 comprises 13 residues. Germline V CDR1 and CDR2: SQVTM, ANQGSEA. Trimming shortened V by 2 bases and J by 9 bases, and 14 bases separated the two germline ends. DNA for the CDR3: TGCAGCGTTGAACAACGGGAGTCCACTGAGCAGTTCTTC. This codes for CSVEQRESTEQFF.

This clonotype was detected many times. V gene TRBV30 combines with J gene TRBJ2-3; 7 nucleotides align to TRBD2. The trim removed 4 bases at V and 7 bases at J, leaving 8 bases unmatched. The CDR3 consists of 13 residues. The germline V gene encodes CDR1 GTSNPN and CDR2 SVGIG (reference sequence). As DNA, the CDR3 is TGTGCCTGGATGGCTTGGCGGGAGAATACGCAGTATTTT. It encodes CAWMAWRENTQYF.

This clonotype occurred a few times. For the CDR3, the DNA is TGCAGTGCTACACACAGACCCAGACAAGAGACCCAGTACTTC. Translation gives CSATHRPRQETQYF. The chain combines TRBV20-1 with TRBJ2-5; no firm D call. The V and J ends lost 4 bases and 2 bases respectively, with 14 bases between them. Germline CDR1 DFQATT, CDR2 SNEGSKA (reference sequence). The CDR3 is 14 amino acids.

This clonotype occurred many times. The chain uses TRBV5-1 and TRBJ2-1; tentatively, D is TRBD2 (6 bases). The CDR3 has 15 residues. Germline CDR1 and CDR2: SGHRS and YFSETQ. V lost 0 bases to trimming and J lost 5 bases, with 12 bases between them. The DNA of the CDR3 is TGCGCCAGCAGCTTGGCCGGCGGGATCGACAATGAGCAGTTCTTC. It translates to CASSLAGGIDNEQFF.

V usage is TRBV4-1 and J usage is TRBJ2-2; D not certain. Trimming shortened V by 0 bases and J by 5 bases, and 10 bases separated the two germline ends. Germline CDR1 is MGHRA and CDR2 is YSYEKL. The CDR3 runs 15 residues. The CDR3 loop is CASSQDGWSTGELFF. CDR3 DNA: TGCGCCAGCAGCCAAGATGGCTGGTCGACCGGGGAGCTGTTTTTT.

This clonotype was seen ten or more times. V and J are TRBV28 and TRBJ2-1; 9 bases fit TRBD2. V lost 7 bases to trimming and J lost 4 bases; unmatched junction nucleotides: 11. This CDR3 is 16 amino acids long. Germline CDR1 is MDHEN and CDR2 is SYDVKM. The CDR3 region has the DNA TGTGCCAGCACCCCCTCCCTAGCGGGGATATACAATGAGCAGTTCTTC. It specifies CASTPSLAGIYNEQFF. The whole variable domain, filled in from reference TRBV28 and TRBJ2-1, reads DVKVTQSSRYLVKRTGEKVFLECVQDMDHENMFWYRQDPGLGLRLIYFSYDVKMKEKGDIPEGYSVSREKKERFSLILESASTNQTSMYLCASTPSLAGIYNEQFFGPGTRLTVL.

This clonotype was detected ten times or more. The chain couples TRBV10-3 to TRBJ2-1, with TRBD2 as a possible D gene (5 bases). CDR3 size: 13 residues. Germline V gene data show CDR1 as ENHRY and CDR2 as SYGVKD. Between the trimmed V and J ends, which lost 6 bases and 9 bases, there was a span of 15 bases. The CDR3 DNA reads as TGTGCCATCAGGGAGGAGCCGGTTAGTGAGCAGTTCTTC. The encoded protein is CAIREEPVSEQFF.